This is a list of T cell receptor beta chains from one sample in a study of T-cell reconstitution after alpha-beta-depleted transplantation in children. TCRdb redid the calling of the PCR reads with MiXCR, one entry per CDR3 protein. The sample holds over 150,000 distinct CDR3 sequences, over 5.5% seen once. This specimen consisted of PBMCs from the stem cell graft donor, obtained from the stem cell graft. Receptors were obtained from a human donor who donated a stem cell graft to a child with Wiskott-Aldrich syndrome. Each CDR3 is given with its conserved first and last residue. D genes are given only for firm matches. Clone sizes are given selectively: once, few, many, or a class where the clone is expanded.

>TRBV7-2|TRBJ2-3|TRBD2|many
CASSLLTSGVTDTQYF
TGTGCCAGCAGCCTACTTACTAGCGGGGTCACAGATACGCAGTATTTT
>TRBV29-1|TRBJ1-5|TRBD1|-
CSVGQASNQPQHF
TGCAGCGTCGGACAGGCTAGCAATCAGCCCCAGCATTTT
>TRBV12-3/TRBV12-4|TRBJ1-5|-|many
CASSPSAPNQPQHF
TGTGCCAGCAGTCCCTCGGCGCCGAATCAGCCCCAGCATTTT
>TRBV24-1|TRBJ2-1|TRBD2|-
CATCDPTPGLAGGRSYNEQFF
TGTGCCACCTGTGACCCAACTCCGGGACTAGCGGGAGGGCGGTCCTACAATGAGCAGTTCTTC
>TRBV7-9|TRBJ2-7|TRBD2|-
CASSSRLALHEQYF
TGTGCCAGCAGCTCCCGACTAGCTCTACACGAGCAGTACTTC
>TRBV14|TRBJ2-5|-|many
CASSQVRGPTQYF
TGTGCCAGCAGCCAAGTACGGGGACCGACCCAGTACTTC
>TRBV7-8|TRBJ1-1|-|-
CASSLVAPTGTEAFF
TGTGCCAGCAGCTTAGTGGCCCCCACTGGCACTGAAGCTTTCTTT
>TRBV20-1|TRBJ2-6|-|many
CSARQHSGANVLTF
TGCAGTGCTAGACAGCACTCTGGGGCCAACGTCCTGACTTTC
>TRBV3-1|TRBJ2-7|-|many
CASSQDYDSNYEQYF
TGTGCCAGCAGCCAAGACTATGACAGCAACTACGAGCAGTACTTC
>TRBV3-1|TRBJ2-3|-|-
CASSHESQGRATQYF
TGTGCCAGCAGCCACGAAAGTCAAGGCAGGGCTACGCAGTATTTT